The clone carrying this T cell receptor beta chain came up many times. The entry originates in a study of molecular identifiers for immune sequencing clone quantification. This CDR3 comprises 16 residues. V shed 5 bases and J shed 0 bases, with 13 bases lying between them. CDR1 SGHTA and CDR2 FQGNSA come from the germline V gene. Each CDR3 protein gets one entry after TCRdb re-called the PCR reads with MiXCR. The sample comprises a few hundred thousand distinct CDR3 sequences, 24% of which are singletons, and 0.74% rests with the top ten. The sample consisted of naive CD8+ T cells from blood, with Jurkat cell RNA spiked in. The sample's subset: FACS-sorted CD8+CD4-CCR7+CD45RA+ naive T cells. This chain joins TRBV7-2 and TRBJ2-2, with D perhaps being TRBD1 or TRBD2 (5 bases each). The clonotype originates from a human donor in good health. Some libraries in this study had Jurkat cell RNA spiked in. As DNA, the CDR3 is TGTGCCAGCAGCCTTGGGGGAGTGACGAACACCGGGGAGCTGTTTTTT. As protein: CASSLGGVTNTGELFF.